This T cell receptor beta chain is from a study of post-analysis software for immune sequencing data. On the study more broadly: The cohort encompassed relapsing-remitting, secondary progressive and progressive-relapsing multiple sclerosis disease courses.

Comments on this clonotype: Its specificity is not known.

The V and J ends lost 6 bases and 6 bases respectively, with 15 bases between them. This CDR3 region has 14 residues. The study, taken as a whole, reports: In multiple sclerosis, normalized Chao1 diversity was significantly below that of controls. In patients, about 5 TRBV segments were more frequent than in controls, with TRBV5-6, TRBV5-1 and TRBV20-1 among them. By F measure, samples from a shared preparation batch strongly co-clustered.

Built from TCR beta cDNA, the libraries had unique molecular identifiers in them. A population of roughly 0.9 to 11 million T cells gave rise to roughly 0.5 million cDNA molecules. MiXCR, run by TCRdb on the PCR reads, gives a single entry per CDR3 protein. The data contain about 570,000 distinct CDR3 sequences, around 36% of them seen just once; the ten biggest clones take up about 6%. The sequenced sample was blood. The receptor comes from a girl aged 2-17 years with multiple sclerosis. This sequence joins TRBV12-3 or TRBV12-4 and TRBJ1-5, with D possibly being TRBD1 (6 bases). The chain's CDR3 is CASSPGGYGQPQHF. CDR3 sequence (DNA): TGTGCCAGCAGCCCCGGGGGCTACGGTCAGCCCCAGCATTTT.